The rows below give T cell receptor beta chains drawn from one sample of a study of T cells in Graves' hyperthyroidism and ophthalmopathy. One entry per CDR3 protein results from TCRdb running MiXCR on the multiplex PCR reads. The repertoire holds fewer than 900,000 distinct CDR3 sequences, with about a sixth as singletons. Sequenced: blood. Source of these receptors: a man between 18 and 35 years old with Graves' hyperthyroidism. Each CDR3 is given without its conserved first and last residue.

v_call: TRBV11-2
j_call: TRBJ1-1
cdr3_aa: ASSVGQGAFEAF

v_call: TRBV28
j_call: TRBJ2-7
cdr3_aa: ASSTTGLLGEQY

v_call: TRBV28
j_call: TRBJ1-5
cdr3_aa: ASSFTGEWNQPQH

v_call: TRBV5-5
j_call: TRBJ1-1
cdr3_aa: ASSRWGAGNTEAF

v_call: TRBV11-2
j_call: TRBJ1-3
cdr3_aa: ASSFSGVRMDGNTIY

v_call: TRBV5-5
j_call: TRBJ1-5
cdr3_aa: ASAQGRNQPQH

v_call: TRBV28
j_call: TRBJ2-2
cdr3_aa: AALQGNTGELF

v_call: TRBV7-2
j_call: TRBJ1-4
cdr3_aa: ASSLGQGAREKLF

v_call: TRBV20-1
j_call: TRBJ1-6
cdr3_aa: SARDPTGTGDSPLH

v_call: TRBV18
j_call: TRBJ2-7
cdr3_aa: ASSGGQGASEQY

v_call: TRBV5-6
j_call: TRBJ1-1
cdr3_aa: ASSLRAGYPEAF

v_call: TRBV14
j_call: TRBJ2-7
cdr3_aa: ASSEFGWEQY

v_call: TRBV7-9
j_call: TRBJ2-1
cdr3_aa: ASSRGGRKFNEQF

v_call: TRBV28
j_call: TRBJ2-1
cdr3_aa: ASRPPGLAGAMEQF

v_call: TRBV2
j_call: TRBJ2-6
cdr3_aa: ASSVPRGSGANVLT

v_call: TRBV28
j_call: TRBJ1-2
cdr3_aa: ASSSSGTEWRNGYT

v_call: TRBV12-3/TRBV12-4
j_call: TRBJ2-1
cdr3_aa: ACRRAGLGYNEQF

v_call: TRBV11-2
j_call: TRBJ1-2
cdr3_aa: ASSSGTGGNYGYT

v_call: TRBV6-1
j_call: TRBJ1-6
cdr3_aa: ASSSRGGVSPLH

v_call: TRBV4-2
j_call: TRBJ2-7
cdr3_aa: ASRRTSGLDEQY

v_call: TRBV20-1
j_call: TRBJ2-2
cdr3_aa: SARAPRNTGELF

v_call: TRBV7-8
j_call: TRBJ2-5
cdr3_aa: ASSSRDSQETQY

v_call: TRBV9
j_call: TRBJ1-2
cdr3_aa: ASSVASRGIYGYT

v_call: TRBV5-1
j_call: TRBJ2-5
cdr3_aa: ASSLEAPETQY

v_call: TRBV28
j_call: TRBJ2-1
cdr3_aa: ASSPDRDYNEQF

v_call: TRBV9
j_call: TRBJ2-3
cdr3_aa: ASSFGTSGASTDTQY

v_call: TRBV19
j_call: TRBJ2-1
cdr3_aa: ASSIGQGGNEQF

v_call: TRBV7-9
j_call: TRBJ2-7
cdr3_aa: ASALPDRDSLYEQY

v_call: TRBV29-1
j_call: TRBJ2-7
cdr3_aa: SVVGGQDYEQY

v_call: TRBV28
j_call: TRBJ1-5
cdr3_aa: ASSPRGVGNQPQH

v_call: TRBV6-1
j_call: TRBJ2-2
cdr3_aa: ASSAQGGSAGELF

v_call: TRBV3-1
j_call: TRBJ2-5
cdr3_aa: ASSQDHGGTQY

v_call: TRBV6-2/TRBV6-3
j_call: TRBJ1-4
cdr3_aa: ASSEAPGATNEKLF

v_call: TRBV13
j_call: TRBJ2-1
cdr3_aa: ASGDRVMGNEQF

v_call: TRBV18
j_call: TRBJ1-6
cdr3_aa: ASSSTGVNSPLH

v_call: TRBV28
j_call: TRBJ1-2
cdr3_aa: ASSPPPWGYGYT

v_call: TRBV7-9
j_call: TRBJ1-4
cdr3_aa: ASSFNTNEKLF

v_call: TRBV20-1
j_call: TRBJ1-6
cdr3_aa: SALPEGFSPLH

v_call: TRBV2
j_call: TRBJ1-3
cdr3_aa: AAHGGTGNTIY

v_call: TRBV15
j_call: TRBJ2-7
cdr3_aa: ATSRVGTSGQYEQY

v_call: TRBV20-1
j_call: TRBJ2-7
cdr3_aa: SADPSLAGEEQY

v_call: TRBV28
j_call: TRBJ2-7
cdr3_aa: ASGETSYEQY

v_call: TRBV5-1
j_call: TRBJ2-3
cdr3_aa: ASSSLWGEVSDTQY

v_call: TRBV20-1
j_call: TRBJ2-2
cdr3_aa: SAANTGELF

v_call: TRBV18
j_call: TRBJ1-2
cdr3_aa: ASSPSADYGYT

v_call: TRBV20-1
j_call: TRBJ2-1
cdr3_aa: SARRTGGYEQF

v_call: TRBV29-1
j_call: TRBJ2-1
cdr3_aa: SGLGTSGSYNEQF

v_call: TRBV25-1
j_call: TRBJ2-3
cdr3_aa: ASTPGASTDTQY

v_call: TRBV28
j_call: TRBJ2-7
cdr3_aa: ASSRPATYEQY

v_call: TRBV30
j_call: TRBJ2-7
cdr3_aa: AWGSGSYEQY

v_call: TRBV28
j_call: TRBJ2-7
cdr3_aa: ASSNPPGQGIYEQY

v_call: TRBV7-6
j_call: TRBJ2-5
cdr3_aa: ASSLGQTGDQETQY

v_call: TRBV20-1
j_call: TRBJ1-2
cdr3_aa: SARDGPNYGYT

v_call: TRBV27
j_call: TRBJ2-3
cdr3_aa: ASSLLGRGDTQY

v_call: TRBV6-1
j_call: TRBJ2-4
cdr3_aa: ASSPYSGGFGNIQY

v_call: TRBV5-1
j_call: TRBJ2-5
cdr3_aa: ASSLALSQGETQY

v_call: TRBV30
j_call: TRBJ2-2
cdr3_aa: AWIRDSGTGELF